These 10 T cell receptor beta chains share one sample of origin, sequenced in a study of OX40 agonist ivuxolimab in advanced cancers. The repertoire was sequenced with immunoSEQ multiplex PCR; TCRdb's copy has only in-frame clones and lacks some. The table records tens of thousands of clones, 75% to 90% of them present only once. This specimen was CD4+ or CD8+ T cells sorted from blood, taken in a trial of the OX40 agonist ivuxolimab. These receptors came from an adult with an advanced solid tumor such as melanoma, head and neck, liver or kidney cancer.

The V and J genes are TRBV9 and TRBJ1-3; D is perhaps TRBD1 (5 bases). Germline loops: CDR1 SGDLS, CDR2 YYNGEE. The CDR3 is 13 amino acids. V lost 7 bases to trimming and J lost 4 bases, with 12 bases between them. This CDR3 reads CASGPEGGNTIYF. As DNA, the CDR3 is TGTGCCAGCGGTCCGGAGGGGGGAAACACCATATATTTT.

The rearrangement joins TRBV29-1 to TRBJ1-2; TRBD1 agrees at 7 bases. The germline V gene encodes CDR1 SQVTM and CDR2 ANQGSEA. The CDR3 extends over 15 amino acids. The junction had 14 bases not matched to a gene; V was cut back by 3 bases and J by 7 bases. CDR3 sequence: CSVEQGGQGTGGYTF. The CDR3 DNA is TGCAGCGTTGAGCAGGGGGGGCAGGGAACAGGTGGCTACACCTTC.

The chain joins TRBV5-4 to TRBJ1-4; TRBD1 matches at 9 bases. Germline V gene data show CDR1 as SGHNT and CDR2 as YYREEE (reference sequence). The CDR3 length is 18 residues. After removal of 4 bases from V and 0 bases from J, the junction contained 10 bases not matched to a gene. The CDR3, as DNA: TGTGCCAGCAGCATAGGACAGGGGAGGAGAGCAACTAATGAAAAACTGTTTTTT. Translation: CASSIGQGRRATNEKLFF.

The rearrangement joins TRBV5-5 to TRBJ1-6, with D unresolved. Germline CDR1 reads SGHKS; CDR2 reads YYEKEE (reference sequence). The CDR3 runs to 14 residues. The V and J ends lost 6 bases and 7 bases respectively, with 14 bases between them. CDR3: CASTPGVGNSPLHF. CDR3 bases: TGTGCCAGCACTCCTGGGGTCGGCAATTCACCCCTCCACTTT.

The chain has TRBV6-5 and TRBJ1-2; TRBD1 matches at 11 bases. CDR1 and CDR2 from the germline V gene are MNHEY and SVGAGI. This CDR3 is 13 amino acids long. The ends lost 0 bases at V and 14 bases at J; junction bases unmatched: 5. The CDR3 here is CASSYSGQGAPTF. The CDR3 DNA is TGTGCCAGCAGTTACTCCGGACAGGGGGCGCCTACCTTC.

The rearrangement links TRBV5-6 to TRBJ2-1; TRBD2 is a possible D gene (6 bases). Germline loops: CDR1 SGHDT, CDR2 YYEEEE. The germline V and J ends were trimmed by 6 bases and 16 bases, with 23 bases remaining between them. CDR3 length equals 13 residues. The CDR3: CASNSAGSPTRFF. The CDR3 nucleotides read TGTGCCAGCAATTCGGCGGGGTCCCCAACACGCTTCTTC. Together with reference TRBV5-6 and TRBJ2-1, the CDR3 gives the full variable domain: DAGVTQSPTHLIKTRGQQVTLRCSPKSGHDTVSWYQQALGQGPQFIFQYYEEEERQRGNFPDRFSGHQFPNYSSELNVNALLLGDSALYLCASNSAGSPTRFFGPGTRLTVL.

The V gene is TRBV5-4, the J gene TRBJ2-1, with a tentative D call TRBD2 (6 bases). Trimming took off 4 bases at V and 6 bases at J, with 20 bases between the two ends. CDR1 is SGHNT and CDR2 is YYREEE in the germline V gene (reference sequence). This CDR3 region has 16 residues. This CDR3 is CASSHATGVGGNEQFF. The CDR3 DNA reads as TGTGCCAGCAGCCACGCGACGGGGGTTGGTGGCAATGAGCAGTTCTTC.

This clone was picked up one time. The genes are TRBV28 and TRBJ1-5; D gene ambiguous. Trimming removed 2 bases at V and 0 bases at J, with 14 bases between. Germline loops: CDR1 MDHEN, CDR2 SYDVKM. CDR3 length equals 17 residues. CDR3 region: CASSLGQAPYSNQPQHF. The CDR3 DNA reads as TGTGCCAGCAGTTTAGGGCAGGCCCCTTATAGCAATCAGCCCCAGCATTTT.

V gene TRBV5-1 combines with J gene TRBJ2-5, with no clear D. This CDR3 is 13 amino acids long. The V and J ends lost 0 bases and 2 bases respectively, with 5 bases between them. Germline V gene lookup returns CDR1 SGHRS and CDR2 YFSETQ. For the CDR3, the DNA is TGCGCCAGCAGCTTGGATATTCAAGAGACCCAGTACTTC. This translates into CASSLDIQETQYF.

The J gene is TRBJ2-1, the V gene TRBV20-1; D is unclear. Germline V lookup: CDR1 DFQATT, CDR2 SNEGSKA (reference sequence). The CDR3 is 10 residues long. Trimming cost V 6 bases and J 12 bases, with 12 bases left between them. The CDR3 nucleotides are TGCAGTGCCGCGCCTGGGGTGCAGTTCTTC. This codes for CSAAPGVQFF.